Below are 26 T cell receptor beta chains sequenced from a single sample in a study of blood T cell repertoires in COVID-19. The protocol was immunoSEQ multiplex PCR, while the TCRdb copy is restricted to in-frame clones and leaves out a portion. The sample contains 50,000 to 75,000 clones, about three quarters of which appear only once. Sample: peripheral blood. All receptors derive from a woman aged 80 or older with acute or convalescent COVID-19.

The table lists this clone with a few counts. The V and J genes are TRBV18 and TRBJ1-1, with D perhaps matching TRBD1 (5 bases). CDR3 size: 14 residues. V lost 3 bases, J lost 5 bases, and 13 bases lay in between. Germline CDR1 KGHSH, CDR2 LQKENI. The CDR3, as DNA: TGTGCCAGCTCACCGGGACTTTCGAATACTGAAGCTTTCTTT. Translated, it gives CASSPGLSNTEAFF.

CDR3 coding DNA: TGCGCCAGCATCAATGGGGATCCTAGCGGGCCCACCTACAATGAGCAGTTCTTC. Encoded protein: CASINGDPSGPTYNEQFF. This rearrangement joins TRBV10-2 to TRBJ2-1; 8 bases fit TRBD2. The V segment lost 7 bases and the J segment 2 bases; nucleotides outside the gene matches: 16. CDR3 length equals 18 residues. Germline values: CDR1 WSHSY, CDR2 SAAADI.

The chain uses TRBV7-3 and TRBJ2-1, with TRBD1 matching over 8 bases. Losses at the gene ends were 5 bases for V and 5 bases for J; bases not matched to a gene: 8. The CDR3 spans 15 residues. CDR1 SGHTA and CDR2 FQGTGA come from the germline V gene. CDR3 region: CASSKNLGQDNEQFF. DNA of the CDR3: TGTGCCAGCAGCAAAAACCTGGGACAGGACAATGAGCAGTTCTTC.

In nucleotides, the CDR3 is TGCGCCAGCAGCTTGTCGCCGGACACCTTCACAGATACGCAGTATTTT. Residues: CASSLSPDTFTDTQYF. The V gene is TRBV5-1, the J gene TRBJ2-3, with D possibly being TRBD1 (5 bases). The CDR3 has 16 amino acids. Germline CDR1 and CDR2: SGHRS and YFSETQ. V lost 1 base and J 2 bases, leaving 14 bases between the germline ends.

This chain connects TRBV7-2 to TRBJ2-5; 7 bases match TRBD2. Germline V gives CDR1 SGHTA, CDR2 FQGNSA. The V segment lost 5 bases and the J segment 1 base; nucleotides outside the gene matches: 13. The CDR3 is 17 residues long. The CDR3 loop is CASSPWKGGSGQETQYF. The CDR3 DNA is TGTGCCAGCAGCCCTTGGAAGGGCGGGAGCGGCCAAGAGACCCAGTACTTC.

The rearrangement joins TRBV6-5 to TRBJ2-7, with TRBD2 matching 8 bases. From germline, CDR1 is MNHEY and CDR2 SVGAGI. V lost 5 bases to trimming and J lost 0 bases; unmatched junction nucleotides: 3. CDR3 length: 14 amino acids. This CDR3 is CASSIAGSSYEQYF. CDR3 coding DNA: TGTGCCAGCAGTATAGCGGGAAGCTCCTACGAGCAGTACTTC.

This clone was detected once. The V call is TRBV4-3, the J call TRBJ2-5; 10 nucleotides match TRBD2. V was clipped by 5 bases and J by 6 bases; unmatched bases: 12. The CDR3 covers 16 residues. CDR1 and CDR2 (germline): LGHNA, YSLEER. The CDR3: CASSSPVLAGEKTQYF. The DNA of the CDR3 is TGCGCCAGCAGCTCCCCCGTGCTAGCGGGAGAAAAGACCCAGTACTTC.

The V call is TRBV29-1, the J call TRBJ1-2; D perhaps matches TRBD1 (6 bases). In germline, CDR1 is SQVTM, CDR2 ANQGSEA. CDR3 length equals 12 residues. The V end lost 6 bases, the J end lost 2 bases, and 10 bases lay between the germline ends. The chain's CDR3 is CSVGGRNYGYTF. The CDR3 coding sequence is TGCAGCGTCGGGGGGCGGAACTATGGCTACACCTTC.

The gene calls are TRBV30 and TRBJ2-7; perhaps TRBD2 as D (7 bases). The CDR3 consists of 15 residues. V gave up 0 bases and J gave up 2 bases, with 14 bases separating them. Germline V lookup: CDR1 GTSNPN, CDR2 SVGIG (reference sequence). The CDR3 DNA sequence: TGTGCCTGGAGTGTAAATTCGGGGGGCCCCTACGAGCAGTACTTC. Its translation: CAWSVNSGGPYEQYF.

The chain employs TRBV27 and TRBJ2-2; 7 nucleotides agree with TRBD1. CDR1 is MNHEY, CDR2 SMNVEV, per germline (reference sequence). V lost 2 bases, J lost 0 bases, and 3 bases stayed unmatched. The CDR3 runs 16 residues. CDR3 protein: CASSLEGGPNTGELFF. CDR3 sequence (DNA): TGTGCCAGCAGTTTAGAAGGGGGCCCGAACACCGGGGAGCTGTTTTTT.

The V gene is TRBV20-1, the J gene TRBJ2-7, with D perhaps TRBD2 (5 bases). V was shortened by 6 bases and J by 4 bases, with 10 bases between the two germline ends. In germline, CDR1 is DFQATT, CDR2 SNEGSKA (reference sequence). This CDR3 is 11 amino acids long. In DNA form, the CDR3 reads TGCAGTGCCCGGTCGGGGTACGAGCAGTACTTC. It translates to CSARSGYEQYF.

The chain carries TRBV28 and TRBJ1-1; the match to TRBD1 covers 10 bases. Trimming at V came to 1 base and at J to 5 bases, leaving 13 bases not matched to a gene. In germline, CDR1 is MDHEN, CDR2 SYDVKM. This CDR3 contains 18 residues. The CDR3 sequence: CASSLSPIGQGGRTEAFF. CDR3 nucleotide sequence: TGTGCCAGCAGTTTATCCCCGATTGGACAGGGGGGGAGAACTGAAGCTTTCTTT.

This sequence joins TRBV3-1 (or the pseudogene TRBV3-2) and TRBJ2-5, with TRBD1 as a possible D gene (6 bases). Germline V gene data show CDR1 as LGHDT and CDR2 as YNNKEL (reference sequence). The CDR3 has 15 amino acids. Trimming removed 4 bases from V and 5 bases from J, with 17 bases in between. DNA of the CDR3: TGTGCCAGCAGCCGGGGCCATCTGGGGGCCGAGACCCAGTACTTC. It codes for CASSRGHLGAETQYF.

The chain combines TRBV28 with TRBJ2-3; 10 nucleotides align to TRBD2. Trimming took 5 bases from V and 2 from J; bases not matched to a gene: 10. CDR3 size: 17 residues. Per the germline V gene, CDR1 is MDHEN and CDR2 is SYDVKM. The CDR3 DNA is TGTGCCAGCAGTACCCCGGTTGGACTAGCGGACACAGATACGCAGTATTTT. This encodes CASSTPVGLADTDTQYF.

This clone was detected only a few times. The CDR3 nucleotides are TGTGCCAGTAGTATAGGCGGGGGGCTTTTCACTGAAGCTTTCTTT. Its protein is CASSIGGGLFTEAFF. This chain connects TRBV19 to TRBJ1-1, with a weak D call TRBD1 (6 bases). Germline V gene sequence: CDR1 LNHDA, CDR2 SQIVND (reference sequence). Trimming shortened V by 1 base and J by 4 bases, and 13 bases separated the two germline ends. The CDR3 contains 15 residues.

By its share, this clone is medium-sized. V and J are TRBV5-6 and TRBJ1-6; D uncertain. Between the trimmed V and J ends, which lost 5 bases and 9 bases, there was a span of 9 bases. The CDR3 covers 12 residues. CDR1 is SGHDT and CDR2 is YYEEEE in the germline V gene. In DNA form, the CDR3 reads TGTGCCAGCAGATCCTTGAGTTCACCCCTCCACTTT. Protein sequence: CASRSLSSPLHF. The full variable domain, in which reference TRBV5-6 and TRBJ1-6 provide the parts outside the CDR3, is DAGVTQSPTHLIKTRGQQVTLRCSPKSGHDTVSWYQQALGQGPQFIFQYYEEEERQRGNFPDRFSGHQFPNYSSELNVNALLLGDSALYLCASRSLSSPLHFGNGTRLTVT.

The V call is TRBV7-9, the J call TRBJ2-5; D is possibly TRBD1 (6 bases). The CDR3 is 12 amino acids. Trimming shortened V by 8 bases and J by 2 bases, and 9 bases separated the two germline ends. Germline V lookup: CDR1 SEHNR, CDR2 FQNEAQ (reference sequence). The CDR3 loop is CASQGWQETQYF. CDR3 DNA sequence: TGTGCCAGCCAGGGGTGGCAAGAGACCCAGTACTTC.

This chain uses TRBV5-1 with TRBJ1-6; TRBD1 agrees at 8 bases. In germline, CDR1 is SGHRS, CDR2 YFSETQ. V lost 0 bases and J lost 7; bases outside the gene matches: 0. The CDR3 is 14 residues long. CDR3 residues: CASSLGQGNSPLHF. CDR3 DNA sequence: TGCGCCAGCAGCTTGGGACAGGGGAATTCACCCCTCCACTTT.

In its sample, this clone was seen many times. The chain couples TRBV27 to TRBJ2-7, with 15 bases matching TRBD2. CDR1 and CDR2 from the germline V gene are MNHEY and SMNVEV (reference sequence). Trimming removed 0 bases from V and 6 bases from J; junction bases left unmatched: 0. This CDR3 spans 15 amino acids. The CDR3 DNA follows: TGTGCCAGCAGTTTATCGGGACTAGCGGGAGGCGAGCAGTACTTC. This sequence encodes CASSLSGLAGGEQYF.

The chain couples TRBV7-2 to TRBJ2-3, with D unresolved. Looked up from germline, CDR1 is SGHTA and CDR2 is FQGNSA. Trimming stripped 5 bases from V and 1 base from J, with 13 bases between. The CDR3 is 15 amino acids. The CDR3 DNA is TGTGCCAGCAGCCCAGGCACAGTACGCACAGATACGCAGTATTTT. Translating it yields CASSPGTVRTDTQYF.

This chain uses TRBV7-6 with TRBJ1-4; tentatively, D is TRBD1 (5 bases). Germline values: CDR1 SGHVS, CDR2 FNYEAQ. CDR3 length equals 15 residues. V lost 2 bases and J lost 4, with 11 bases in between. The CDR3 sequence is CASSLYGRDNEKLFF. CDR3 in DNA: TGTGCCAGCAGCTTATATGGCAGGGATAATGAAAAACTGTTTTTT.

This chain joins TRBV5-1 and TRBJ1-4; TRBD1 matches at 10 bases. The length of the CDR3 is 15 residues. Germline V gives CDR1 SGHRS, CDR2 YFSETQ. J was trimmed by 7 bases and V by 4 bases; bases with no gene match: 7. CDR3 in amino acids: CASSRDRGRGEKLFF. CDR3 nucleotide sequence: TGCGCCAGCAGCCGGGACAGGGGTAGGGGTGAAAAACTGTTTTTT.

The chain employs TRBV27 and TRBJ2-7, with TRBD2 matching 7 bases. CDR1 and CDR2 (germline): MNHEY, SMNVEV (reference sequence). This CDR3 spans 13 amino acids. J was trimmed by 7 bases and V by 8 bases; bases with no gene match: 11. The CDR3 reads CASSSRGVWEQYF. The DNA for the CDR3 is TGTGCCAGCTCTAGCCGGGGGGTTTGGGAGCAGTACTTC.

Remarks on this clone: A read error likely explains this, since a far larger clone differs by one base. Different DNA sequences within this sample yield the same CDR3. The rearrangement links TRBV19 to TRBJ2-2; 9 bases map to TRBD1. V dropped 8 bases and J dropped 5; count of bases not matched to a gene: 6. The CDR3 has 14 residues. CDR1 and CDR2 from the germline V gene are LNHDA and SQIVND (reference sequence). Here the CDR3 DNA reads TGTGCCAGTTCGATACAGGGGGCGACCGGGGAGCTGTTTTTT. Residues: CASSIQGATGELFF.

The CDR3 is CASSWGGGEAFF. The CDR3 coding sequence is TGTGCCAGCAGTTGGGGAGGGGGTGAAGCTTTCTTT. The rearrangement joins TRBV2 to TRBJ1-1, with a weak D call TRBD1 (6 bases). The CDR3 loop spans 12 amino acids. Germline CDR1 reads SNHLY; CDR2 reads FYNNEI. The V end was cut by 5 bases, the J end by 7 bases, with 11 bases between.

The chain couples TRBV5-1 to TRBJ2-7; D is perhaps TRBD2 (6 bases). Trimming removed 0 bases from V and 5 bases from J, with 18 bases in between. The CDR3 extends over 16 amino acids. Germline CDR1 is SGHRS and CDR2 is YFSETQ. CDR3 coding DNA: TGCGCCAGCAGCTTGGTGAGTAGCCCGGGAGCCCACGAGCAGTACTTC. Translated: CASSLVSSPGAHEQYF.